Described below is a single TCR beta chain sequence and its context. The data stem from a study of blood T cells in healthy people across ages. The use of a sample-barcoded 5' primer and a J-beta primer mix characterized a second PCR of roughly 7 to 12 cycles. TCRdb itself ran the 5' RACE reads through MiXCR, one entry per CDR3 protein. Among hundreds of thousands of distinct CDR3 sequences listed, 21% were seen once. CDR3 size: 12 residues. V shed 3 bases and J shed 5 bases, with 10 bases lying between them. Germline V gene lookup returns CDR1 SQVTM and CDR2 ANQGSEA. The sample consisted of blood. The TCR comes from a man between 70 and 80 years old in good health. The chain combines TRBV29-1 with TRBJ1-1, with a weak D call TRBD1 (5 bases). Written as DNA, the CDR3 is TGCAGCGTTGATGGGGGTGGGACTGAAGCTTTCTTT. Translated: CSVDGGGTEAFF.